These T cell receptor beta chains were read from a single sample in a study of siplizumab effects on memory and regulatory T cells. This table comes from immunoSEQ multiplex PCR, and its TCRdb copy is limited to in-frame clones, with some not included. There are 95,000 to 130,000 clones in the sample; roughly 94% occur only once, and roughly 1.5% lies in the top ten. The sequenced sample consisted of non-Treg CD4+ T cells sorted from blood. Receptors originate from a human donor in good health. Both conserved end residues are part of each CDR3. The order of the fields is clone size, J gene, CDR3 length, D gene, V gene, CDR3 DNA, CDR3 protein. A D gene is named only where the DNA matches it firmly. Only part of the rows carry a size: once, few, many, or a class if the clone is expanded.

>NA|TRBJ2-7|14|TRBD1|TRBV10-3
TGTGCCATCAGTCCAGGGGACAGGGGAGGCGAGCAGTACTTC
CAISPGDRGGEQYF
>NA|TRBJ1-2|12|TRBD1|TRBV19
TGTGCCAGTAAGGACAGGAGCTATGGCTACACCTTC
CASKDRSYGYTF
>few|TRBJ1-6|13|TRBD1|TRBV27
TGTGCCAGCAGCGGACAGGGCGCTTCACCCCTCCACTTT
CASSGQGASPLHF
>few|TRBJ1-5|13|NA|TRBV10-1
TGCGCCAGCAGTGAGTCCCGCGGTCAGCCCCAGCATTTT
CASSESRGQPQHF
>once|TRBJ1-2|14|NA|TRBV14
TGTGCCAGCAGCCAAGCGGGCTCCCGTGGAGGCTACACCTTC
CASSQAGSRGGYTF
>NA|TRBJ2-2|16|TRBD2|TRBV10-3
TGTGCCATCAGTGAATCTAGCGGGAGTACCACCGGGGAGCTGTTTTTT
CAISESSGSTTGELFF
>once|TRBJ2-7|15|TRBD2|TRBV11-2
TGTGCCAGCAGCTTAAGGACTAGCGGGGCCTACGAGCAGTACTTC
CASSLRTSGAYEQYF
>NA|TRBJ2-7|13|NA|TRBV5-1
TGCGCCAGCAGCTCGGTTAGCTCCTACGAGCAGTACTTC
CASSSVSSYEQYF
>NA|TRBJ2-7|14|NA|TRBV9
TGTGCCAGCAGCGTAGGACAGGGAGGCTACGAGCAGTACTTC
CASSVGQGGYEQYF
>NA|TRBJ1-5|11|NA|TRBV28
TGTGCCAGCAGTTTCGGAAGGGGCCAGCATTTT
CASSFGRGQHF
>NA|TRBJ2-7|16|NA|TRBV18
TGTGCCAGCTCACCCTTCGACCCAGAAACCATCCCTCGGCAGTACTTC
CASSPFDPETIPRQYF
>NA|TRBJ2-7|13|TRBD1|TRBV6-5
TGTGCCAGCAGTTCGGACAGGGGGCAAGAGCAGTACTTC
CASSSDRGQEQYF
>once|TRBJ1-2|14|NA|TRBV7-2
TGTGCCAGCAGCCAAGACAGTCTTAACTATGGCTACACCTTC
CASSQDSLNYGYTF
>NA|TRBJ2-7|14|NA|TRBV10-3
TGTGCCATCAGTGGTAGCGGGACAGCCTACGAGCAGTACTTC
CAISGSGTAYEQYF
>NA|TRBJ2-5|15|TRBD1|TRBV5-8
TGTGCCAGCAGCACCTCGGGACAGGGATCCGAGACCCAGTACTTC
CASSTSGQGSETQYF
>NA|TRBJ1-2|18|NA|TRBV10-3
TGTGCCATCAGTGCTAAAGGGGGAAGGAGGTACTCTAACTATGGCTACACCTTC
CAISAKGGRRYSNYGYTF
>NA|TRBJ1-2|13|NA|TRBV9
TGTGCCAGCAGCCCCCCGGGGAACTATGGCTACACCTTC
CASSPPGNYGYTF
>NA|TRBJ1-5|15|NA|TRBV6-6
TGTGCCAGCAGTGCCCGGACAGAAGATAATCAGCCCCAGCATTTT
CASSARTEDNQPQHF
>NA|TRBJ2-2|15|TRBD1|TRBV27
TGTGCCAGCAACCCCGGACAGGGAATTCCCGGGGAGCTGTTTTTT
CASNPGQGIPGELFF
>few|TRBJ1-5|15|NA|TRBV6-1
TGTGCCAGCAGTGAAACTCTGGCCTCGGTTTCGCCCCAGCATTTT
CASSETLASVSPQHF
>few|TRBJ1-6|15|NA|TRBV2
TGTGCCAGCAGTGAGAGCGGCCAGGGAAGCTCACCCCTCCACTTT
CASSESGQGSSPLHF
>NA|TRBJ2-7|13|NA|TRBV5-6
TGTGCCAGCAGCTTAAGACAGCACTACGAGCAGTACTTC
CASSLRQHYEQYF
>NA|TRBJ2-2|16|TRBD2|TRBV5-8
TGTGCCAGCAGCCCGACTAGCGGGACGAACACCGGGGAGCTGTTTTTT
CASSPTSGTNTGELFF
>NA|TRBJ1-1|12|NA|TRBV7-9
TGTGCCAGCAGCTTGGCCGCCTCTGAAGCTTTCTTT
CASSLAASEAFF
>NA|TRBJ2-2|15|NA|TRBV18
TGTGCCAGCTCACTGCTAGCGTCGAACACCGGGGAGCTGTTTTTT
CASSLLASNTGELFF
>NA|TRBJ2-5|15|TRBD2|TRBV11-1
TGTGCCAGCAGTCAAACGACTAGCGGGGGCGAGACCCAGTACTTC
CASSQTTSGGETQYF